The source of this T cell receptor beta chain is a study of shared clonotypes between healthy human individuals. Regarding the study as a whole: Tissue TCR repertoires likely differ from these blood-only repertoires.

With regard to this clone: What it recognizes is unknown.

Naive CD8 cells were CD45RO-negative, positively selected for CCR7, excluding terminally differentiated effector memory CD45RA+ cells. The V and J ends lost 0 bases and 7 bases, in that order; junction bases with no gene match: 5. In germline, CDR1 is LNHDA, CDR2 SQIVND (reference sequence). The CDR3 extends over 15 amino acids. Genomic DNA (from each subset) was split evenly across several immunoSEQ plates. TCRdb's copy holds only in-frame clones and misses some; the assay was immunoSEQ multiplex PCR. The repertoire has some 2 million clones, roughly 94% of them found once; the top ten carry around 1.1%.

The receptor was derived from a man aged 18 to 35 in good health. Sequencing was done on a sample of naive CD8+ T cells sorted from blood. This rearrangement joins TRBV19 to TRBJ2-1, with 8 bases that match TRBD2. CDR3 residues: CASSIDSGNFNEQFF. The DNA for the CDR3 is TGTGCCAGTAGTATAGATAGCGGGAATTTTAATGAGCAGTTCTTC.